This T cell receptor (beta chain) was documented in a study of T cells in Graves' hyperthyroidism and ophthalmopathy. Findings and caveats of the study: Model-based prediction identified ophthalmopathy a median 6.5 months prior to its onset.

Hyperthyroidism had been newly diagnosed in patients aged 18 to 65, and its duration was under 2 months. Regions amplified from RNA transcripts were the TCR beta CDR3 regions. The study used the HTBI primer set for a first-round RT-PCR of the TCR CDR3. One entry per CDR3 protein, called by TCRdb with MiXCR from the multiplex PCR reads. The sample records over 300,000 distinct CDR3 sequences, roughly 13% being singletons. This clonotype has a count of ten or more. As yet, its antigen is unknown. This clonotype was sampled from a woman aged 60 to 75 with Graves' hyperthyroidism. The specimen was blood.

The CDR3 DNA sequence: TGCGCCAGCAGCCCGGGACTAGCGGGAGAAGAGTTCTTC. Translated: CASSPGLAGEEFF. The chain recombines TRBV5-1 with TRBJ2-1, with 14 bases fitting TRBD2. This CDR3 contains 13 residues. Germline trimming cut 4 bases from V and 14 bases from J; bases unmatched to any gene: 5. The germline CDR1 and CDR2 sequences are SGHRS and YFSETQ.